This TCR beta chain was sequenced during a study of blood T cells in healthy people across ages. This clonotype has a single count. CDR1 is DFQATT, CDR2 SNEGSKA, per germline (reference sequence). This CDR3 has 14 residues. Trimming took 1 base from V and 8 from J; bases not matched to a gene: 7. Sample-barcoded 5' priming and a J-beta primer mix drove a second PCR of 7 to 11 cycles. Each cDNA molecule was tagged by a template-switch adaptor with 12 random nucleotides. MiXCR, applied by TCRdb to the 5' RACE reads, yields one record per CDR3 protein. This sample carries around 1.5 million distinct CDR3 sequences, around 59% of them seen once, and the ten largest clones take roughly 6.3%.

This sequence originates from a man aged 18 to 30 in good health. The rearrangement uses TRBV20-1 and TRBJ1-4; 7 nucleotides match TRBD1. The sample comprised blood. The CDR3 loop reads CSARGVGTVEKLFF. The DNA of the CDR3 is TGCAGTGCTAGAGGAGTGGGGACAGTCGAAAAACTGTTTTTT.